This T cell receptor (beta chain) appears in the sequencing data of a study of blood T cell repertoires in COVID-19. TCRdb's table, derived via immunoSEQ multiplex PCR, lists solely in-frame clones and lacks some. Among roughly 200,000 clones listed, 86% were seen once. Germline CDR1 LNHDA, CDR2 SQIVND (reference sequence). The CDR3 runs 16 residues. Trimming removed 7 bases from V and 3 bases from J; junction bases left unmatched: 10. This receptor was obtained from a woman aged 30 to 39 who had recovered from COVID-19. V gene TRBV19 combines with J gene TRBJ2-1; 9 bases line up with TRBD2. Sequenced sample: PBMCs or T cells enriched from blood (not recorded which). For the CDR3, the DNA is TGTGCCAGTAAGCACTCTGTAGCGGGAGACTACAATGAGCAGTTCTTC. Its translation is CASKHSVAGDYNEQFF.